This TCR beta chain originates from a study of control samples from healthy donors and cancer patients (dated by TCRdb to about 2020). Library creation used the immunoSEQ multiplex PCR assay. TCRdb provides this immuneACCESS table in a form limited to in-frame rearrangements. Some clones are lacking; in checked studies, under half of them reflect an unresolved V gene, and why the rest are absent is not known. The sample table records about 41,000 clones; roughly 94% of these occur just once. The ten largest clones represent approximately 24% of the sample. With regard to this clone: Its target antigen remains unknown. Per-base quality was not reported, and no clone a single base away is much larger than it.

The CDR3 starts with the cysteine, ends with the phenylalanine, and has 17 residues. The CDR3 DNA has 51 bases and is translated from base 1. Ends trimmed: V by 5 bases, J by 2 bases; bases unmatched to a gene: 11. The germline V gene provides CDR1 ENHRY and CDR2 SYGVKD. This TCR was sampled from a man in his sixties in good health. Rearrangement joined TRBV10-3 to TRBJ2-2, and 7 junctional nucleotides match TRBD2. Sequenced input: blood. The nucleotide sequence reads as follows: TGTGCCATCAGTTTGACTAGCCTCCCCCCAAACACCGGGGAGCTGTTTTTT. It encodes CAISLTSLPPNTGELFF.